One and the same sample provided the 27 T cell receptor beta chains below, sequenced in a study of blood T cell repertoires in COVID-19. Produced via immunoSEQ multiplex PCR; TCRdb's table is partial and in-frame only. The profile shows around 150,000 clones, around 85% of them singletons. Material: peripheral blood. These receptors all come from a human donor in a cohort sampled during active COVID-19.

A single count supports this clone. J is TRBJ2-7 and V is TRBV6-5, with 7 bases fitting TRBD2. This CDR3 contains 16 residues. V gave up 2 bases and J gave up 4 bases; unmatched junction bases: 11. Germline CDR1 is MNHEY and CDR2 is SVGAGI. The CDR3 is CASSYGGSGGGYEQYF. The CDR3 bases are TGTGCCAGCAGTTACGGCGGGAGTGGTGGCGGGTACGAGCAGTACTTC.

The genes are TRBV18 and TRBJ2-7; 10 positions match TRBD1. Germline-derived CDR1 and CDR2 are KGHSH and LQKENI. V dropped 6 bases and J dropped 3; count of bases not matched to a gene: 5. The CDR3 covers 14 residues. Here the CDR3 reads CASSSGQGIYEQYF. CDR3 DNA: TGTGCCAGCTCCTCGGGACAGGGGATCTACGAGCAGTACTTC.

This clone is a singleton in its sample. The CDR3 nucleotides read TGTGCCAGCAGACCAGGGGCCCTTAACTATGGCTACACCTTC. Protein sequence: CASRPGALNYGYTF. J is TRBJ1-2 and V is TRBV6-5; possible D gene TRBD1, 6 bases. V was pared by 6 bases and J by 1 base, with 12 bases between. This CDR3 has 14 amino acids. Germline V gene data show CDR1 as MNHEY and CDR2 as SVGAGI.

Turning to this clone: The identical CDR3 is also encoded by other nucleotide sequences in the sample. The V gene is TRBV4-3, the J gene TRBJ2-7; 8 nucleotides align to TRBD1. V was pared by 4 bases and J by 4 bases, with 3 bases of the junction left unmatched. The germline V gene has CDR1 LGHNA and CDR2 YSLEER. The CDR3 length is 13 residues. CDR3: CASSLRTGYEQYF. DNA for the CDR3: TGCGCCAGCAGCCTACGGACAGGGTACGAGCAGTACTTC.

The rearrangement joins TRBV28 to TRBJ1-5; weak D call: TRBD1 (5 bases). Trimming stripped 5 bases from V and 1 base from J, with 24 bases between. This CDR3 has 19 residues. CDR1 is MDHEN, CDR2 SYDVKM, per germline. The CDR3 coding sequence is TGTGCCAGCAGTACACTCAGGGCGGGGGGGAAGCTAAGCAATCAGCCCCAGCATTTT. Translated: CASSTLRAGGKLSNQPQHF.

V gene TRBV2 combines with J gene TRBJ2-7, with 9 bases that match TRBD1. Looked up from germline, CDR1 is SNHLY and CDR2 is FYNNEI. The CDR3 length is 13 residues. V was clipped by 8 bases and J by 3 bases; unmatched bases: 5. In DNA form, the CDR3 reads TGTGCCAGCGACCGGGACAGGGACTACGAGCAGTACTTC. Translating it yields CASDRDRDYEQYF. Full variable domain (rest looked up from reference TRBV2 and TRBJ2-7): EPEVTQTPSHQVTQMGQEVILRCVPISNHLYFYWYRQILGQKVEFLVSFYNNEISEKSEIFDDQFSVERPDGSNFTLKIRSTKLEDSAMYFCASDRDRDYEQYFGPGTRLTVT.

The genes are TRBV28 and TRBJ2-7; D call uncertain. CDR3 size: 14 residues. Trimming removed 2 bases from V and 5 bases from J, with 13 bases in between. Germline CDR1 MDHEN, CDR2 SYDVKM. The CDR3, as DNA: TGTGCCAGCAGTTTAAGGCGGTCTAACAACGAGCAGTACTTC. Its protein product is CASSLRRSNNEQYF. The full variable domain, in which reference TRBV28 and TRBJ2-7 provide the parts outside the CDR3, is DVKVTQSSRYLVKRTGEKVFLECVQDMDHENMFWYRQDPGLGLRLIYFSYDVKMKEKGDIPEGYSVSREKKERFSLILESASTNQTSMYLCASSLRRSNNEQYFGPGTRLTVT.

V gene TRBV6-2 or TRBV6-3 combines with J gene TRBJ2-3; 9 positions match TRBD2. CDR3 size: 14 residues. The germline V gene has CDR1 MNHEY and CDR2 SVGEGT. J was trimmed by 2 bases and V by 6 bases; bases with no gene match: 3. The CDR3 coding sequence is TGTGCCAGCAGCCTAGCGGGGTACACAGATACGCAGTATTTT. Translated, it gives CASSLAGYTDTQYF.

J is TRBJ2-3 and V is TRBV5-6; weak D call: TRBD1 (5 bases). The CDR3 loop spans 14 amino acids. Deletions cut 0 bases from V and 9 bases from J, with 14 bases between. Germline values: CDR1 SGHDT, CDR2 YYEEEE. CDR3 in amino acids: CASSLEGLSRTQYF. CDR3 bases: TGTGCCAGCAGCTTGGAGGGGCTTTCACGGACGCAGTATTTT.

This clone was seen a single time. V usage is TRBV3-1 (or the pseudogene TRBV3-2) and J usage is TRBJ2-3, with TRBD2 identical over 7 bases. Germline V gene lookup returns CDR1 LGHDT and CDR2 YNNKEL (reference sequence). The CDR3 is 16 residues long. After removal of 0 bases from V and 3 bases from J, the junction contained 6 bases not matched to a gene. As DNA, the CDR3 is TGTGCCAGCAGCCAAGACCGGGGGGATTGGACAGATACGCAGTATTTT. Translated, it gives CASSQDRGDWTDTQYF.

The rearrangement links TRBV6-5 to TRBJ2-7; D is unresolved. The CDR3 totals 12 residues. Trimming removed 6 bases from V and 5 bases from J, with 11 bases in between. CDR1 is MNHEY, CDR2 SVGAGI, per germline. CDR3 region: CASSRDNDEQYF. CDR3 sequence (DNA): TGTGCCAGCAGCCGCGACAACGACGAGCAGTACTTC.

The V call is TRBV7-6, the J call TRBJ2-7; 7 positions match TRBD2. Germline V lookup: CDR1 SGHVS, CDR2 FNYEAQ. This CDR3 region has 15 residues. With 5 bases clipped from V and 7 bases from J, the junction kept 14 bases outside the gene matches. The CDR3 loop is CASSPTGGVKGEQYF. The DNA of the CDR3 is TGTGCCAGCAGCCCGACTGGGGGGGTAAAGGGGGAGCAGTACTTC.

The chain uses TRBV11-2 and TRBJ2-5, with D hard to call. The CDR3 covers 12 residues. From germline, CDR1 is SGHAT and CDR2 FQNNGV. Between the trimmed V and J ends, which lost 2 bases and 4 bases, there was a span of 5 bases. The CDR3 is CASSLSGETQYF. For the CDR3, the DNA is TGTGCCAGCAGCTTATCCGGAGAGACCCAGTACTTC.

This clone was observed a single time. The chain is built from TRBV30 and TRBJ1-2; D might be TRBD1 (5 bases). CDR1 and CDR2 from the germline V gene are GTSNPN and SVGIG (reference sequence). This CDR3 region has 15 residues. With 0 bases removed from V and 7 bases from J, the gap between germline ends came to 18 bases. In nucleotides, the CDR3 is TGTGCCTGGAGTGTGGGTGGGGCAGGGATAGGTGGCTACACCTTC. Protein sequence: CAWSVGGAGIGGYTF.

The genes are TRBV9 and TRBJ2-2; 9 bases are a match to TRBD2. V shed 1 base and J 7 bases; nucleotides not matched to a gene: 8. The CDR3 runs 16 residues. CDR1 and CDR2 from the germline V gene are SGDLS and YYNGEE. The CDR3 is CASSVNISGSIGELFF. The CDR3 DNA sequence: TGTGCCAGCAGCGTAAATATTAGCGGGAGCATCGGGGAGCTGTTTTTT.

The rearrangement joins TRBV28 to TRBJ1-6; D might be TRBD1 (6 bases). This CDR3 comprises 15 residues. Per germline, CDR1 MDHEN and CDR2 SYDVKM. Trimming took off 6 bases at V and 6 bases at J, with 15 bases between the two ends. The CDR3 loop is CASRMQGWANSPLHF. CDR3 sequence (DNA): TGTGCCAGCAGGATGCAGGGGTGGGCTAATTCACCCCTCCACTTT.

The table lists this clone with a count of one. The genes are TRBV6-5 and TRBJ2-2; tentative D call: TRBD1 (5 bases). Trimming shortened V by 6 bases and J by 0 bases, and 8 bases separated the two germline ends. Germline V gene sequence: CDR1 MNHEY, CDR2 SVGAGI. This CDR3 contains 14 residues. This CDR3 is CASRDIANTGELFF. Written as DNA, the CDR3 is TGTGCCAGCAGGGACATCGCGAACACCGGGGAGCTGTTTTTT.

The rearrangement uses TRBV14 and TRBJ2-7; D uncertain. The length of the CDR3 is 13 residues. Germline CDR1 SGHDN, CDR2 FVKESK. Trimming stripped 1 base from V and 4 bases from J, with 8 bases between. The CDR3 DNA reads as TGTGCCAGCAGCCAAGGATCACAGTACGAGCAGTACTTC. Translating gives CASSQGSQYEQYF.

The CDR3 region has the DNA TGTGCCAGCAGCCTTCTGACAGCTGTCTATGGCTACACCTTC. This sequence encodes CASSLLTAVYGYTF. The genes are TRBV11-3 and TRBJ1-2, with D perhaps matching TRBD1 (5 bases). The CDR3 is made up of 14 amino acids. Trimming removed 5 bases at V and 4 bases at J, with 14 bases between. Per the germline V gene, CDR1 is SGHNT and CDR2 is YENEEA.

The chain has TRBV27 and TRBJ2-1; 7 bases agree with TRBD1. Germline V gives CDR1 MNHEY, CDR2 SMNVEV (reference sequence). The CDR3 consists of 15 residues. Trimming removed 2 bases from V and 10 bases from J; junction bases left unmatched: 11. The CDR3 spells CASSLATGATFEQFF. The DNA of the CDR3 is TGTGCCAGCAGTTTAGCAACAGGGGCCACGTTCGAGCAGTTCTTC.

The CDR3 here is CAISESNGVEGGLYNEQFF. The DNA for the CDR3 is TGTGCCATCAGTGAGTCGAACGGGGTTGAGGGCGGATTATACAATGAGCAGTTCTTC. This chain links TRBV10-3 with TRBJ2-1, with D perhaps TRBD2 (5 bases). Germline loops: CDR1 ENHRY, CDR2 SYGVKD. The CDR3 consists of 19 residues. Trimming cost V 0 bases and J 4 bases, with 22 bases left between them.

V and J are TRBV14 and TRBJ1-2, with 8 bases identical to TRBD1. Germline V gives CDR1 SGHDN, CDR2 FVKESK. After removal of 3 bases from V and 4 bases from J, the junction contained 10 bases not matched to a gene. The CDR3 totals 16 residues. The DNA for the CDR3 is TGTGCCAGCAGCCATACCTTGACAGGGGCTAGCTATGGCTACACCTTC. Its protein product is CASSHTLTGASYGYTF.

V is TRBV27 and J is TRBJ1-4; 7 nucleotides match TRBD1. This CDR3 is 12 amino acids long. Germline assignment: CDR1 MNHEY and CDR2 SMNVEV (reference sequence). V lost 3 bases to trimming and J lost 11 bases; unmatched junction nucleotides: 3. Here the CDR3 DNA reads TGTGCCAGCAGTTTCGACAGGGACAAACTGTTTTTT. Its translation is CASSFDRDKLFF. The complete variable domain, with remaining parts taken from reference TRBV27 and TRBJ1-4, reads EAQVTQNPRYLITVTGKKLTVTCSQNMNHEYMSWYRQDPGLGLRQIYYSMNVEVTDKGDVPEGYKVSRKEKRNFPLILESPSPNQTSLYFCASSFDRDKLFFGSGTQLSVL.

The chain has TRBV14 and TRBJ1-6; 7 positions agree with TRBD1. The CDR3 extends over 15 amino acids. V lost 0 bases and J lost 9; bases outside the gene matches: 5. The germline gives CDR1 SGHDN, CDR2 FVKESK. CDR3 amino acids: CASSQEHRGRSPLHF. As DNA, the CDR3 is TGTGCCAGCAGCCAAGAACACAGGGGACGTTCACCCCTCCACTTT.

This clone has more than one count but fewer than ten. The chain combines TRBV19 with TRBJ1-4; TRBD1 agrees at 7 bases. Trimming removed 4 bases from V and 4 bases from J; junction bases left unmatched: 9. CDR1 and CDR2 from the germline V gene are LNHDA and SQIVND (reference sequence). The CDR3 runs to 16 residues. CDR3 DNA sequence: TGTGCCAGTAGTACTCCCCCGGGACAGAATAATGAAAAACTGTTTTTT. Its translation is CASSTPPGQNNEKLFF.

The chain's CDR3 is CASSPSTGMGYTF. CDR3 nucleotide sequence: TGTGCCAGCAGTCCGTCGACAGGGATGGGCTACACCTTC. The genes are TRBV6-5 and TRBJ1-2, with 7 bases matching TRBD1. Trimming removed 5 bases from V and 8 bases from J; junction bases left unmatched: 8. There are 13 residues in the CDR3. Germline CDR1 reads MNHEY; CDR2 reads SVGAGI.

The genes are TRBV5-5 and TRBJ2-1; possibly TRBD2 for D (7 bases). The CDR3 consists of 19 residues. V lost 4 bases, J lost 9 bases, and 32 bases lay in between. Germline V lookup: CDR1 SGHKS, CDR2 YYEKEE (reference sequence). CDR3 region: CASSPSQGSGLARGGEQFF. The DNA for the CDR3 is TGTGCCAGCAGCCCCTCACAGGGCTCGGGGCTAGCGAGGGGGGGTGAGCAGTTCTTC.